Sequencing of this T cell receptor (beta chain) was carried out in a study of T cells in Graves' hyperthyroidism and ophthalmopathy. Study summary: Peripheral blood was drawn at first diagnosis, prior to all treatment.

J gave up 4 bases and V 4 bases, and 9 bases lay outside the gene matches. Per germline, CDR1 SGHVS and CDR2 FQNEAQ. This CDR3 region has 15 residues. Amplification of TCR beta CDR3 regions used RNA as the template. Using the HTBI primer set, a first-round RT-PCR was run on the TCR CDR3. One entry per CDR3 protein results from TCRdb running MiXCR on the multiplex PCR reads. The sample lists about 350,000 distinct CDR3 sequences, 15% to 20% seen once, with roughly 15% in the top ten. Findings of the study overall: A model using 13 V-J features told ophthalmopathy apart from stable hyperthyroidism. Most thyroid clonotypes expanded above 0.001 appeared in blood too.

At least ten counts were recorded for this clonotype. Its antigen is not identified. Those patients with uncontrolled infection, other autoimmune disease, pregnancy or lactation were excluded. What was sequenced was blood. This chain links TRBV7-8 with TRBJ1-1; 7 bases match TRBD1. This receptor was taken from a woman aged 40 to 55 with Graves' ophthalmopathy. Written as DNA, the CDR3 is TGTGCCAGCAGCTCAACCAACAGGGGTATCACTGAAGCTTTCTTT. This translates into CASSSTNRGITEAFF.